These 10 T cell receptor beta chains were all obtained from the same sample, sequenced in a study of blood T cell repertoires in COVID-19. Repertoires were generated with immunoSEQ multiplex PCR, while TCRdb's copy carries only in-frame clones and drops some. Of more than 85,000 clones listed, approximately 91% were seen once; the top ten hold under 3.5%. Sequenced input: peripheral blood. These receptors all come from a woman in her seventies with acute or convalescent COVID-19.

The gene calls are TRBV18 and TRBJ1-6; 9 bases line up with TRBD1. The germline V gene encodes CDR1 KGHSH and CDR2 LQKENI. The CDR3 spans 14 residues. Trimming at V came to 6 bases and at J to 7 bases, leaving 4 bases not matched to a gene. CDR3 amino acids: CASSGQGGNSPLHF. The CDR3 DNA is TGTGCCAGCTCGGGACAGGGCGGCAATTCACCCCTCCACTTT.

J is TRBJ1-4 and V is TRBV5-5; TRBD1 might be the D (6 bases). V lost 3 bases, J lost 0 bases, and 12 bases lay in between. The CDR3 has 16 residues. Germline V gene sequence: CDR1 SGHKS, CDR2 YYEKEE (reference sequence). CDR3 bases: TGTGCCAGCAGCTACAGGGTGCGAGCAACTAATGAAAAACTGTTTTTT. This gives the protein CASSYRVRATNEKLFF.

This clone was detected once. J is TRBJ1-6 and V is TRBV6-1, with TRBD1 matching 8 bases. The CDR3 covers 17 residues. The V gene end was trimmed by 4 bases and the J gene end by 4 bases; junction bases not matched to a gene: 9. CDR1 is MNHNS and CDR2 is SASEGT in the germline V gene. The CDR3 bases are TGTGCCAGCAGTGGGGCCAACAGGGGGTGGTATAATTCACCCCTCCACTTT. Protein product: CASSGANRGWYNSPLHF.

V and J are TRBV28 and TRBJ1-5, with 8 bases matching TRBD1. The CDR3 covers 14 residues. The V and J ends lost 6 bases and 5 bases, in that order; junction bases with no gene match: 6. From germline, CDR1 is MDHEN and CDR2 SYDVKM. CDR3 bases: TGTGCCAGCAGCCCTGGGGACAGGTATCAGCCCCAGCATTTT. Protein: CASSPGDRYQPQHF. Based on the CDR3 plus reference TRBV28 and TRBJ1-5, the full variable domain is DVKVTQSSRYLVKRTGEKVFLECVQDMDHENMFWYRQDPGLGLRLIYFSYDVKMKEKGDIPEGYSVSREKKERFSLILESASTNQTSMYLCASSPGDRYQPQHFGDGTRLSIL.

Here the CDR3 reads CATSREGAGLAKNIQYF. CDR3 DNA sequence: TGTGCCACCAGCAGAGAGGGAGCGGGTCTAGCCAAAAACATTCAGTACTTC. The chain has TRBV15 and TRBJ2-4, with D possibly TRBD2 on 6 matching bases. The V end lost 0 bases, the J end lost 0 bases, and 12 bases lay between the germline ends. Germline CDR1 and CDR2: LNHNV and YYDKDF (reference sequence). This CDR3 contains 17 residues.

The CDR3 region is CAISESGTGPYEQYV. The CDR3, as DNA: TGTGCCATCAGTGAGTCAGGGACAGGACCCTACGAGCAGTACGTC. The chain has TRBV10-3 and TRBJ2-7; 8 positions match TRBD1. V dropped 0 bases and J dropped 2; count of bases not matched to a gene: 3. Per germline, CDR1 ENHRY and CDR2 SYGVKD. This CDR3 is built from 15 residues.

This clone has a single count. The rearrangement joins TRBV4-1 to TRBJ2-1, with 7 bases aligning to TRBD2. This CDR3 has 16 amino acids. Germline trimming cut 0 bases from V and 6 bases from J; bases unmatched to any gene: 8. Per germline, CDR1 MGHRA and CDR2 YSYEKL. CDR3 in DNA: TGCGCCAGCAGCCAAGACGGGCGGGGGAAGGTCAATGAGCAGTTCTTC. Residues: CASSQDGRGKVNEQFF.

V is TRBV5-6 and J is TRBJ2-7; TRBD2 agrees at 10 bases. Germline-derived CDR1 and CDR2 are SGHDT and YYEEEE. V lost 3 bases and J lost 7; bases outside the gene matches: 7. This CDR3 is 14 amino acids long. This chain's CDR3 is CASSSGLAEGEQYF. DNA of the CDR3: TGTGCCAGCAGCTCAGGACTAGCGGAGGGGGAGCAGTACTTC.

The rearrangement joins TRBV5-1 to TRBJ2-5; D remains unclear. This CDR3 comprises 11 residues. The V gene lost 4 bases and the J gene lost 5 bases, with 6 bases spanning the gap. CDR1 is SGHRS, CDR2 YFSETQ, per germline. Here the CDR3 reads CASSTRETQYF. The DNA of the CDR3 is TGCGCCAGCAGCACCAGGGAGACCCAGTACTTC.

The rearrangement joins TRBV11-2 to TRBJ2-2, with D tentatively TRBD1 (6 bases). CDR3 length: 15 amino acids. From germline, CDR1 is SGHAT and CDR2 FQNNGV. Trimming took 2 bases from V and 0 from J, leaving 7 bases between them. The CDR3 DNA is TGTGCCAGCAGCTTAAGACAGGCGAACACCGGGGAGCTGTTTTTT. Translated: CASSLRQANTGELFF.